This TCR beta chain was found in a study of cytomegalovirus exposure and HLA in healthy donors. Study-wide results and limits: HLA allele associations emerged for roughly 17,000 TCR beta sequences in a later analysis, at 0.05 false discovery rate.

The PCR made use of 60 Vbeta and 13 Jbeta primers. The assay was immunoSEQ multiplex PCR, and TCRdb's table has in-frame clones only and misses some. The table lists fewer than 130,000 clones, about three quarters of them singletons. CDR1 is MDHEN, CDR2 SYDVKM, per germline. CDR3 length: 14 amino acids. J was trimmed by 2 bases and V by 3 bases; bases with no gene match: 2. As to this clone: Its target is not known.

Sequencing was carried out using PBMCs. The sequence was collected from a woman aged 55-69 years in good health and CMV-seropositive. V and J are TRBV28 and TRBJ2-7; 9 nucleotides line up with TRBD2. The CDR3 reads CASSFSGGPYEQYF. CDR3 DNA: TGTGCCAGCAGTTTTAGCGGGGGTCCCTACGAGCAGTACTTC.